This is a list of T cell receptor beta chains from one sample in a study of spatial heterogeneity in lung cancer. TCRdb fed the 5' RACE reads into MiXCR, producing one record per CDR3 protein. The sample includes about 44,000 distinct CDR3 sequences, roughly 13% of them seen just once. The starting material was PBMCs, obtained at surgery. The receptors here all came from a male donor with early-stage non-small cell lung cancer. The CDR3 runs from the conserved cysteine through the conserved F or W. A D gene is named only where the DNA matches it firmly. Some rows mark clone size as missing; the rest say once, few, many or name a class of expanded clone.

TRBJ2-7 | few | TRBV5-1 | TRBD1 | TGCGCCAGCAGCTGGACAGGGGCCCACGAGCAGTACTTC | CASSWTGAHEQYF
TRBJ1-5 | few | TRBV4-1 | TRBD1 | TGCGCCAGCAGCCCGGACAGGGGCGCAAGTCAGCCCCAGCATTTT | CASSPDRGASQPQHF
TRBJ2-1 | - | TRBV4-3 | - | TGCGCCAGCAGCCAAGTCTCCCCAGAGTCGGTGGGCAATGAGCAGTTCTTC | CASSQVSPESVGNEQFF
TRBJ1-6 | - | TRBV6-1 | TRBD1 | TGTGCCAGCCCAGGGGAGGGGGCGCTGGGCAATTCACCCCTCCACTTT | CASPGEGALGNSPLHF
TRBJ2-7 | - | TRBV5-1 | - | TGCGCCAGCAGCTTGGCCGTAAACCCCTACGAGCAGTACTTC | CASSLAVNPYEQYF
TRBJ2-5 | - | TRBV20-1 | - | TGCAGTGCTAAGGTCATGGTCGCTAAAGAGACCCAGTACTTC | CSAKVMVAKETQYF
TRBJ2-3 | many | TRBV5-1 | - | TGCGCCAGCAGCTTGTCGCCGGGCACAGATACGCAGTATTTT | CASSLSPGTDTQYF
TRBJ2-5 | many | TRBV7-9 | TRBD2 | TGTGCCAGCAGCCCCCGTAGAAGCGGGGGGCAAGAGACCCAGTACTTC | CASSPRRSGGQETQYF
TRBJ2-7 | - | TRBV7-6 | - | TGTGCCAGCAGCTTAGGGGATTCAACCTACGAGCAGTACTTC | CASSLGDSTYEQYF
TRBJ1-5 | many | TRBV5-1 | - | TGCGCCAGCAGCTTGGGCACGGATAGCAATCAGCCCCAGCATTTT | CASSLGTDSNQPQHF
TRBJ2-3 | few | TRBV7-3 | TRBD2 | TGTGCCAGCAGCTTAAGGCTAGGAGGAGGGCTAGCGGCGAGAGGCACAGATACGCAGTATTTT | CASSLRLGGGLAARGTDTQYF
TRBJ1-1 | few | TRBV5-1 | - | TGCGCCAGCAGACCGCTCCCAATTGGCACTGAAGCTTTCTTT | CASRPLPIGTEAFF
TRBJ1-1 | - | TRBV5-4 | - | TGTCCCAGCAGCCTGGGCGGGATTCTTGAAGCTTTCTTT | CPSSLGGILEAFF
TRBJ1-2 | - | TRBV6-1 | - | TGTGCCAGCAAAGGGGCGTATAACTATGGCTACACCTTC | CASKGAYNYGYTF
TRBJ2-3 | - | TRBV20-1 | TRBD1 | TGCAGTGCCCCCCTTCGGGACAGGGGGCTATCAGATACGCAGTATTTT | CSAPLRDRGLSDTQYF
TRBJ1-4 | - | TRBV9 | - | TGTGCCAGCAGCGCCGGGACGGAGGGCGAAAAACTGTTTTTT | CASSAGTEGEKLFF
TRBJ2-2 | many | TRBV5-5 | - | TGTGCCAGCAGCGGGACCCTCGGCGGGGAGCTGTTTTTT | CASSGTLGGELFF
TRBJ1-5 | few | TRBV6-1 | - | TGTGCCAGCACCTGGGACCCAGGAAATAGCAATCAGCCCCAGCATTTT | CASTWDPGNSNQPQHF
TRBJ2-3 | few | TRBV5-4 | - | TGTGCCAGCACCCTAGGCGATACGCAGTATTTT | CASTLGDTQYF
TRBJ2-1 | - | TRBV5-4 | TRBD2 | TGTGCCAGCAGCCCCCGGACTAGCGGTTCCTACAATGAGCAGTTCTTC | CASSPRTSGSYNEQFF
TRBJ2-3 | many | TRBV29-1 | TRBD2 | TGCAGCGTTGCAAGGACTAGCGGGGTTGCGGATACGCAGTATTTT | CSVARTSGVADTQYF
TRBJ1-1 | many | TRBV7-2 | TRBD1 | TGTGCCAGCAGCTCAGGGGCAGGGGGACCGAACACTGAAGCTTTCTTT | CASSSGAGGPNTEAFF
TRBJ2-1 | many | TRBV6-5 | - | TGTGCCAGCAGTCCCCAGGGCTACAATGAGCAGTTCTTC | CASSPQGYNEQFF
TRBJ1-2 | few | TRBV11-2 | - | TGTGCCAGCAGCTTAGCGACGGATATCTATGGCTACACCTTC | CASSLATDIYGYTF
TRBJ1-6 | - | TRBV28 | - | TGTGCCAGCAGTCTCGGCGTTCTGGATTCACCCCTCCACTTT | CASSLGVLDSPLHF
TRBJ1-1 | - | TRBV6-1 | - | TGTGCCAGCAGTGTCGGTTCGGGGATTATGAACACTGAAGCTTTCTTT | CASSVGSGIMNTEAFF
TRBJ2-1 | - | TRBV24-1 | - | TGTGCCACCTCCAGGGAGCAGGGGGGATTCGATGAGCAGTTCTTC | CATSREQGGFDEQFF
TRBJ2-7 | few | TRBV29-1 | TRBD2 | TGCAGCGCAACGACTAGCGGGAGTGGCTACGAGCAGTACTTC | CSATTSGSGYEQYF
TRBJ2-1 | - | TRBV9 | - | TGTGCCAGCAGCAATTTAGTGGGGGATAATGAGCAGTTCTTC | CASSNLVGDNEQFF
TRBJ1-4 | few | TRBV6-1 | - | TGTGCCAGCAGTGAATCGTGGGGTGGCAATGAAAAACTGTTTTTT | CASSESWGGNEKLFF
TRBJ1-2 | once | TRBV12-3/TRBV12-4 | TRBD1 | TGTGCCAGCCGAGACAGGGACAGAAAAAACTATGGCTACACCTTC | CASRDRDRKNYGYTF
TRBJ2-3 | medium-sized | TRBV11-2 | - | TGTGCCAGCAGCTTAGTAACGTCCCAGGGGGATACGCAGTATTTT | CASSLVTSQGDTQYF
TRBJ2-5 | - | TRBV6-5 | - | TGTGCCAGCCAGGCGGAAGAGACCCAGTACTTC | CASQAEETQYF
TRBJ2-1 | - | TRBV29-1 | - | TGCAGCGTTGACGAGGGGTCAAGCTCCTACAATGAGCAGTTCTTC | CSVDEGSSSYNEQFF
TRBJ1-5 | - | TRBV27 | - | TGTGCCAGCAGTTTATCGGCGGTACTAAACCGTGGCAATCAGCCCCAGCATTTT | CASSLSAVLNRGNQPQHF
TRBJ1-6 | - | TRBV5-1 | - | TGCGCCAGCAGCTCCCGACACCGGGGCCGCGGTTCACCCCTCCACTTT | CASSSRHRGRGSPLHF
TRBJ2-7 | few | TRBV6-6 | - | TGTGCCAGCAGTTACTCGAATGGTCCCCCAAACTACGAGCAGTACTTC | CASSYSNGPPNYEQYF